These 14 T cell receptor beta chains were all obtained from the same sample, sequenced in a study of blood T cell repertoires in COVID-19. Assay used: immunoSEQ multiplex PCR; TCRdb lists only in-frame clones, some missing. The sample records about 190,000 clones, around nine tenths being singletons. The sequenced sample was peripheral blood. These receptors were obtained from a man aged 18 to 29 with active or convalescent COVID-19.

The genes are TRBV2 and TRBJ1-1; the D is unclear. CDR1 SNHLY and CDR2 FYNNEI come from the germline V gene. Trimming cost V 6 bases and J 0 bases, with 11 bases left between them. The CDR3 is 14 residues long. The CDR3: CASRRAAMNTEAFF. The CDR3 bases are TGTGCCAGCAGGAGGGCAGCCATGAACACTGAAGCTTTCTTT.

The gene calls are TRBV27 and TRBJ2-7; weak D call: TRBD2 (6 bases). The germline V gene has CDR1 MNHEY and CDR2 SMNVEV (reference sequence). The CDR3 spans 13 residues. V dropped 6 bases and J dropped 0 bases, with 9 bases sitting between them. In DNA form, the CDR3 reads TGTGCCAGCAGGGGGACTGACTCCTACGAGCAGTACTTC. Translation gives CASRGTDSYEQYF.

This clone was recorded only once. This CDR3 reads CASGSHPSYNEQFF. The CDR3 bases are TGTGCTAGTGGTTCACACCCTTCCTACAATGAGCAGTTCTTC. The J gene is TRBJ2-1, the V gene TRBV12-5; D is ambiguous. V lost 4 bases, J lost 1 base, and 8 bases lay in between. The CDR3 has 14 amino acids. The germline V gene encodes CDR1 LGHNT and CDR2 FRNRAP. Together with reference TRBV12-5 and TRBJ2-1, the CDR3 gives the full variable domain: DARVTQTPRHKVTEMGQEVTMRCQPILGHNTVFWYRQTMMQGLELLAYFRNRAPLDDSGMPKDRFSAEMPDATLATLKIQPSEPRDSAVYFCASGSHPSYNEQFFGPGTRLTVL.

The J gene is TRBJ1-1, the V gene TRBV29-1; a weak D match, TRBD1 (5 bases). Germline CDR1 and CDR2: SQVTM and ANQGSEA. V lost 6 bases and J 0 bases, leaving 11 bases between the germline ends. The CDR3 contains 13 residues. The CDR3 region is CSVSRALNTEAFF. The CDR3 DNA follows: TGCAGCGTATCCAGGGCTCTGAACACTGAAGCTTTCTTT.

The gene calls are TRBV10-3 and TRBJ1-2; 12 bases map to TRBD1. Per germline, CDR1 ENHRY and CDR2 SYGVKD. This CDR3 is built from 14 residues. V lost 0 bases to trimming and J lost 7 bases; unmatched junction nucleotides: 0. Here the CDR3 reads CAISESGQGAGYTF. The CDR3 DNA sequence: TGTGCCATCAGTGAGTCGGGACAGGGGGCTGGCTACACCTTC.

This clone was observed a few times. The chain combines TRBV2 with TRBJ1-3, with 7 bases aligning to TRBD1. Trimming took 6 bases from V and 4 from J; bases not matched to a gene: 6. Germline V gene sequence: CDR1 SNHLY, CDR2 FYNNEI. The CDR3 has 14 residues. The CDR3 protein is CASRTMDRGNTIYF. For the CDR3, the DNA is TGTGCCAGCAGAACTATGGACAGGGGAAACACCATATATTTT. The full variable domain, rest sourced from reference TRBV2 and TRBJ1-3, is EPEVTQTPSHQVTQMGQEVILRCVPISNHLYFYWYRQILGQKVEFLVSFYNNEISEKSEIFDDQFSVERPDGSNFTLKIRSTKLEDSAMYFCASRTMDRGNTIYFGEGSWLTVV.

This chain joins TRBV24-1 and TRBJ2-7, with 8 bases identical to TRBD1. V lost 5 bases and J lost 6; bases outside the gene matches: 2. This CDR3 has 12 amino acids. Germline V gives CDR1 KGHDR, CDR2 SFDVKD. As DNA, the CDR3 is TGTGCCACCAGTGGACAGGGGATCGAGCAGTACTTC. Translated, it gives CATSGQGIEQYF.

Concerning this clone: An end of the junction differs from the germline gene, which may be a read error. Here the CDR3 reads CASSEGLAGGDEQFF. The CDR3 DNA follows: TGTGCCAGCAGCGAAGGACTAGCGGGAGGGGATGAGCAGTTCTTC. The J gene is TRBJ2-1, the V gene TRBV6-1, with TRBD2 identical over 15 bases. There are 15 residues in the CDR3. Germline CDR1 is MNHNS and CDR2 is SASEGT.

The chain has TRBV9 and TRBJ2-7; no reliable D call. Trimming removed 0 bases from V and 5 bases from J, with 12 bases in between. Germline values: CDR1 SGDLS, CDR2 YYNGEE. CDR3 length: 14 amino acids. The CDR3 bases are TGTGCCAGCAGCGTAGATCCGGGTGTGAACGAGCAGTACTTC. Its translation: CASSVDPGVNEQYF.

The V call is TRBV6-4, the J call TRBJ1-1; no firm D call. The ends were cut back, 5 bases at V and 4 bases at J, with 11 bases in the middle. The CDR3 spans 13 residues. Germline V gene sequence: CDR1 MRHNA, CDR2 SNTAGT. The CDR3 reads CASSLRSSTEAFF. The CDR3 nucleotides read TGTGCCAGCAGTTTAAGGAGCAGCACTGAAGCTTTCTTT.

This clone was picked up one time. The chain recombines TRBV9 with TRBJ2-5, with 10 bases matching TRBD1. There are 16 residues in the CDR3. Germline V gene lookup returns CDR1 SGDLS and CDR2 YYNGEE. After removal of 1 base from V and 5 bases from J, the junction contained 8 bases not matched to a gene. CDR3: CASSVSGQGVAETQYF. CDR3 in DNA: TGTGCCAGCAGCGTATCCGGACAGGGGGTCGCGGAGACCCAGTACTTC.

The chain combines TRBV3-1 (or the pseudogene TRBV3-2) with TRBJ2-5, with no clear D. V dropped 1 base and J dropped 5 bases, with 11 bases sitting between them. There are 14 residues in the CDR3. Germline values: CDR1 LGHDT, CDR2 YNNKEL (reference sequence). As DNA, the CDR3 is TGTGCCAGCAGCCAAGCCTCGGGTATGGAGACCCAGTACTTC. It encodes CASSQASGMETQYF.

The rearrangement links TRBV18 to TRBJ2-1; TRBD1 matches 8 bases. The CDR3 runs 14 residues. Trimming took 0 bases from V and 7 from J; bases not matched to a gene: 2. Germline CDR1 is KGHSH and CDR2 is LQKENI. This chain's CDR3 is CASSPPGQVNEQFF. The CDR3 DNA is TGTGCCAGCTCACCACCGGGACAGGTTAATGAGCAGTTCTTC.

The CDR3 reads CAWEAWSRNSPLHF. CDR3 nucleotides: TGTGCCTGGGAAGCTTGGTCCCGGAATTCACCCCTCCACTTT. The chain is built from TRBV30 and TRBJ1-6; the D is unclear. Germline-derived CDR1 and CDR2 are GTSNPN and SVGIG (reference sequence). Deletions cut 5 bases from V and 7 bases from J, with 15 bases between. This CDR3 contains 14 residues.